Below are 10 T cell receptor beta chains sequenced from a single sample in a study of OX40 agonist ivuxolimab in advanced cancers. Clones were sequenced by immunoSEQ multiplex PCR, and TCRdb holds only the in-frame ones, with some missing. The data hold under 80,000 clones, with 90% observed a single time. The sequencing used CD4+ or CD8+ T cells sorted from blood, collected in a trial of the OX40 agonist ivuxolimab. These receptor sequences come from an adult with an advanced solid tumor such as melanoma, head and neck, liver or kidney cancer.

The V call is TRBV28, the J call TRBJ1-1; no definite D call. This CDR3 has 14 amino acids. Germline CDR1 is MDHEN and CDR2 is SYDVKM. The ends were cut back, 5 bases at V and 1 base at J, with 11 bases in the middle. The CDR3 is CASSLREANTEAFF. In DNA, the CDR3 is TGTGCCAGCAGTCTGAGGGAAGCGAACACTGAAGCTTTCTTT.

This clone is a singleton in its sample. V and J are TRBV19 and TRBJ1-3; D remains ambiguous. The V end was cut by 8 bases, the J end by 3 bases, with 5 bases between. The germline gives CDR1 LNHDA, CDR2 SQIVND (reference sequence). This CDR3 has 11 amino acids. CDR3 loop: CASRLGNTIYF. The CDR3 DNA reads TGTGCCAGTCGCCTTGGAAACACCATATATTTT.

The rearrangement uses TRBV4-3 and TRBJ1-2; D gene unclear. The germline V gene has CDR1 LGHNA and CDR2 YSLEER. Trimming stripped 0 bases from V and 6 bases from J, with 8 bases between. The CDR3 runs 13 residues. CDR3 coding DNA: TGCGCCAGCAGCCAAGATCGCGGGAATGGCTACACCTTC. Amino acids: CASSQDRGNGYTF.

The rearrangement joins TRBV10-3 to TRBJ2-3; a possible D gene is TRBD1 (5 bases). Germline-derived CDR1 and CDR2 are ENHRY and SYGVKD. Trimming cost V 5 bases and J 3 bases, with 18 bases left between them. The CDR3 runs to 16 residues. In DNA form, the CDR3 reads TGTGCCATCAGTCTGACAGCTCTAGTTAGAACAGATACGCAGTATTTT. Protein: CAISLTALVRTDTQYF.

This sequence joins TRBV28 and TRBJ1-4; 10 positions match TRBD1. Trimming at V came to 6 bases and at J to 7 bases, leaving 8 bases not matched to a gene. The CDR3 has 15 amino acids. Germline V gene lookup returns CDR1 MDHEN and CDR2 SYDVKM. This CDR3 reads CASREPGQGFEKLFF. The CDR3 bases are TGTGCCAGCAGGGAACCGGGACAGGGGTTTGAAAAACTGTTTTTT.

This chain uses TRBV11-3 with TRBJ2-1; D call uncertain. The CDR3 extends over 14 amino acids. Germline values: CDR1 SGHNT, CDR2 YENEEA. V lost 4 bases and J lost 3, with 10 bases in between. Here the CDR3 DNA reads TGTGCCAGCAGCTCCCGCGAGAACTACAATGAGCAGTTCTTC. As protein: CASSSRENYNEQFF.

This rearrangement joins TRBV11-2 to TRBJ2-3, with 7 bases that match TRBD2. CDR3 length: 14 amino acids. Germline-derived CDR1 and CDR2 are SGHAT and FQNNGV. Losses at the gene ends were 3 bases for V and 8 bases for J; bases not matched to a gene: 8. CDR3 DNA: TGTGCCAGCAGCTTGGGAGTGGGGGGGACTACGCAGTATTTT. Residues: CASSLGVGGTTQYF.

The chain uses TRBV5-1 and TRBJ2-7; the D gene could be TRBD1 or TRBD2 (5 bases each). V was trimmed by 0 bases and J by 7 bases, leaving 17 bases between them. Germline V gene lookup returns CDR1 SGHRS and CDR2 YFSETQ. The length of the CDR3 is 15 residues. CDR3 region: CASSLAGTLSGEQYF. CDR3 in DNA: TGCGCCAGCAGCTTGGCCGGGACCCTCTCGGGGGAGCAGTACTTC.

This clone showed up just once. The chain carries TRBV7-9 and TRBJ1-1; D possibly corresponds to TRBD1 (5 bases). The ends were cut back, 1 base at V and 4 bases at J, with 19 bases in the middle. Germline CDR1 SEHNR, CDR2 FQNEAQ (reference sequence). This CDR3 contains 17 residues. In nucleotides, the CDR3 is TGTGCCAGCAGCTTAGGTGGGGGAGAGGCCCGATTCACTGAAGCTTTCTTT. Protein product: CASSLGGGEARFTEAFF.

A note on this clone: At one boundary the junction diverges from the germline segment, which might be a read error. The chain couples TRBV30 to TRBJ2-5; possible D gene TRBD2, 5 bases. There are 11 residues in the CDR3. In germline, CDR1 is GTSNPN, CDR2 SVGIG (reference sequence). Here the CDR3 DNA reads TGTGCCTGGAGTGTAGGGAGTGGAAGGAACTTC. It codes for CAWSVGSGRNF.